This T cell receptor beta chain originates from a study of CD8+ T cells in alopecia areata (dated by TCRdb to 2016 to 2018). About the investigation overall: The treated patients took part in an open-label pilot trial in which moderate-to-severe alopecia areata was treated with oral tofacitinib at 5 to 10 mg twice daily. Patients stayed on tofacitinib for 6 to 18 months and then had 6 months of follow-up off drug so that delayed response and recurrence could be assessed. For the treated patients, the SALT score, which quantifies what percentage of scalp surface area is affected, served as the measure of disease severity. To study T cell clonal expansion in alopecia areata, the researchers applied high-throughput TCRbeta sequencing to both the C3H/HeJ mouse model and human patients. Human TCRbeta sequencing covered scalp tissue and sorted CD4+ and CD8+ peripheral blood T cells from patchy and totalis/universalis alopecia areata patients and healthy controls. Tofacitinib-treated patients had biopsies at baseline and at 4 and 24 weeks of treatment, with a later scalp biopsy in several patients. Clonality in the scalp was compared among normal scalp (n=4), patchy alopecia areata scalp (n=8), and alopecia totalis/universalis scalp (n=8). RNA was extracted with the PAXgene miRNA kit for fixed scalp, the miRNeasy kit for PBMCs, and the RNeasy kit for mouse skin. TCRbeta CDR3 regions were amplified by immunoSEQ multiplex PCR using 35 Vbeta forward and 13 Jbeta reverse primers. Overall results and qualifications from the work: TCR sequences shared between patients were less clear than in mice, possibly partly because of HLA diversity in the patient population. Lesional scalp, especially in alopecia totalis/universalis, showed higher clonality and more expanded CD8+ clones than normal scalp, suggesting antigenic drive. Unlike mouse skin, which is dominated by gammadelta T cells, normal human skin has resident alphabeta T cells that are also sequenced, and this complicates analysis of the scalp TCR repertoire. Tofacitinib significantly decreased scalp clonality and the number of expanded CD8+ clones among the top 100 scalp clones. Because the treated cohort was small and had just a single nonresponder, larger studies are needed to establish links between baseline CD8+ expansion and response. Many expanded lesional clones were found to persist in scalp and blood during tofacitinib treatment, and relapse after treatment cessation may be partly explained by this persistence.

In the paper's terms, the treatment or condition label means: oral pan-JAK inhibitor, 5-10 mg twice daily. Peripheral blood and lesional scalp punch biopsies were obtained from patients with alopecia areata. After PBMCs were isolated by density centrifugation and stained for CD3, CD4 and CD8, a FACSAria was used to sort CD4+ and CD8+ T cells. V sheds 0 bases and J sheds 2 bases, leaving 7 bases between their ends. The CDR3 holds 14 amino acids from the cysteine to the phenylalanine. Only the CDR3 part of the read is kept: 42 bases, read in frame from the first base. Reading the germline V gene gives CDR1 MNHEY and CDR2 SVGAGI. The library was built by means of the immunoSEQ multiplex PCR assay. RNA was extracted from all samples and reverse transcribed into cDNA, which served as template for TCR sequencing. SuperScript III was used for first-strand cDNA synthesis, primed with a 2:1 mix of oligo-dT and random hexamers. Amplification bias was assessed with a synthetic immune receptor repertoire, and residual bias was removed computationally. Regarding the original processing steps: After raw reads were preprocessed to remove errors, the CDR3 was defined following IMGT conventions as running from the conserved cysteine to phenylalanine. Clonality was computed by normalizing Shannon entropy by log2 of the number of productive unique TCRs and subtracting the result from 1. Whether each scalp clone was CD4 or CD8 was inferred by checking scalp TCRbeta sequences against the CD4 and CD8 repertoires from sorted blood. TCRdb took this table from immuneACCESS and kept in-frame rearrangements with V and J called. Such tables lack part of the clones; where checked against another copy, unresolved V genes explain under half of the gap, and the rest is unexplained. V and J calls and clone size follow that table, whereas D and trimming were derived from the DNA. The sample table shows over 90,000 clones, and about nine tenths are seen once. Roughly 11% of the sample is taken by the ten largest.

On this clone itself: The antigen this receptor binds is unknown. Per-nucleotide qualities are absent, and no much larger clonotype sits a single base away.

This TCR was sampled from a human donor with alopecia areata. The chain is made from TRBV6-5 and TRBJ1-1; no D gene is confidently identified. Sequencing was performed on CD8+ T cells sorted from blood, taken at roughly week 30, from a patient treated with tofacitinib. The sequence in DNA is TGTGCCAGCAGTTACTCGAAACTAAACACTGAAGCTTTCTTT. Its product reads: CASSYSKLNTEAFF.